The present TCR beta chain was sequenced within a study of T-cell memory formation after mild COVID-19. Study-wide results and caveats: Among CD4+ contracting clones, most were CM and EM, and CD8+ ones EMRA.

This clonotype was observed a handful of times. Its target is unknown. The 5'RACE method, run with constant-segment primers, produced TCR alpha and TCR beta cDNA libraries (carrying sample barcodes and UMIs). TCRdb analysed the 5' RACE reads with MiXCR anew, one entry per CDR3 protein. Of 550,000 to 700,000 distinct CDR3 sequences in the sample, roughly 17% are singletons; the top ten hold 12%. The germline CDR1 and CDR2 sequences are DFQATT and SNEGSKA (reference sequence). This CDR3 is 13 amino acids long. Trimming pared 7 bases from V and 4 bases from J, leaving 16 bases between. The sequenced sample consisted of PBMCs or a T cell subset sorted from them (not recorded which). The chain uses TRBV20-1 and TRBJ1-1, with a tentative D call TRBD1 (6 bases). The TCR was taken from an adult woman who had mild COVID-19 (a few samples of this study predate the infection). Cell type and time point are not known. The CDR3 DNA reads TGCAGTGGCACGGCCGGGGGCCGCACTGAAGCTTTCTTT. This translates into CSGTAGGRTEAFF.